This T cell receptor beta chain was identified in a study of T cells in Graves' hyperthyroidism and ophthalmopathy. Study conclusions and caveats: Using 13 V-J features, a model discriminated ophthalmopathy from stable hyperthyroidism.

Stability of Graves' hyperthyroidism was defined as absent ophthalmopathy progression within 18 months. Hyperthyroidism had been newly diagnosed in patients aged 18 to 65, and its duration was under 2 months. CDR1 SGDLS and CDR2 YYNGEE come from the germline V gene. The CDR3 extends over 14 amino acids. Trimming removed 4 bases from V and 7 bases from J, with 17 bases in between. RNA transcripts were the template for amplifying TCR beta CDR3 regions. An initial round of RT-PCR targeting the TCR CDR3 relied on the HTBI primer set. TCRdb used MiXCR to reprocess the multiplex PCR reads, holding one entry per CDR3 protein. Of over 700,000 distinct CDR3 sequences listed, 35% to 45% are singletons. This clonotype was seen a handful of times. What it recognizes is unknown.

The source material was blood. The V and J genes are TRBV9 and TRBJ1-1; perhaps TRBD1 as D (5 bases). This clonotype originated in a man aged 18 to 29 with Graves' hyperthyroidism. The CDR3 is CASSPGGGWDEAFF. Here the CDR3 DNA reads TGTGCCAGCAGCCCAGGTGGGGGGTGGGATGAAGCTTTCTTT.